The next 23 T cell receptor beta chains were all read from a single sample in a study of blood T cell repertoires in COVID-19. Assay used: immunoSEQ multiplex PCR; TCRdb lists only in-frame clones, some missing. The sample yields about 140,000 clones, roughly 85% seen once. The sample comprised peripheral blood. These receptors all come from a human donor in a cohort sampled during active COVID-19.

A single count supports this clone. V is TRBV25-1 and J is TRBJ2-7; TRBD2 matches 12 bases. CDR3 length equals 18 residues. The germline V gene encodes CDR1 MGHDK and CDR2 SYGVNS. V was clipped by 4 bases and J by 2 bases; unmatched bases: 12. The DNA for the CDR3 is TGTGCCAGCAGTGGCCCATATTCAGGACTAGCGGGAACCTACGAGCAGTACTTC. This sequence encodes CASSGPYSGLAGTYEQYF.

The V call is TRBV5-1, the J call TRBJ2-7; 11 bases map to TRBD2. CDR1 is SGHRS and CDR2 is YFSETQ in the germline V gene. The junction had 3 bases not matched to a gene; V was cut back by 0 bases and J by 4 bases. This CDR3 has 15 amino acids. CDR3 in DNA: TGCGCCAGCAGCTTGGGGGGACTAGCGGTTTACGAGCAGTACTTC. It specifies CASSLGGLAVYEQYF.

The rearrangement links TRBV28 to TRBJ2-3; TRBD2 agrees at 7 bases. Trimming took 5 bases from V and 0 from J; bases not matched to a gene: 8. CDR3 length equals 16 residues. Germline CDR1 MDHEN, CDR2 SYDVKM. CDR3 residues: CASSGPGGSSTDTQYF. The CDR3, as DNA: TGTGCCAGCAGTGGGCCTGGCGGGAGTAGCACAGATACGCAGTATTTT.

The chain combines TRBV29-1 with TRBJ2-7; 11 bases are a match to TRBD2. Per the germline V gene, CDR1 is SQVTM and CDR2 is ANQGSEA. With 2 bases clipped from V and 4 bases from J, the junction kept 13 bases outside the gene matches. CDR3 length equals 17 residues. The CDR3 region has the DNA TGCAGCGTTGAATATGGGGGTAGCGGGAGGGCCAGGTACGAGCAGTACTTC. This codes for CSVEYGGSGRARYEQYF.

This sequence joins TRBV4-1 and TRBJ1-4, with TRBD1 identical over 7 bases. The CDR3 loop spans 15 amino acids. Germline values: CDR1 MGHRA, CDR2 YSYEKL. The junction had 7 bases not matched to a gene; V was cut back by 1 base and J by 8 bases. CDR3 loop: CASSQVGTVGEKLFF. DNA of the CDR3: TGCGCCAGCAGCCAAGTGGGGACAGTAGGCGAAAAACTGTTTTTT.

The V call is TRBV5-1, the J call TRBJ1-2; D is undetermined. Trimming removed 4 bases from V and 8 bases from J, with 18 bases in between. Germline CDR1 is SGHRS and CDR2 is YFSETQ. CDR3 length: 14 amino acids. The CDR3 coding sequence is TGCGCCAGCAGCCCCGGACCTCTAGCTCGCGGCTACACCTTC. Translation: CASSPGPLARGYTF.

This chain links TRBV6-5 with TRBJ2-7; 7 bases match TRBD2. The ends lost 5 bases at V and 7 bases at J; junction bases unmatched: 11. Germline V lookup: CDR1 MNHEY, CDR2 SVGAGI. The CDR3 covers 14 residues. CDR3 protein: CASSPRTRDDEQYF. As DNA, the CDR3 is TGTGCCAGCAGTCCCCGGACTAGAGATGATGAGCAGTACTTC.

The chain has TRBV6-1 and TRBJ1-2, with no clear D. This CDR3 contains 14 residues. CDR1 MNHNS and CDR2 SASEGT come from the germline V gene. Trimming removed 0 bases from V and 4 bases from J, with 9 bases in between. CDR3 DNA: TGTGCCAGCAGTGAAGCCGGGGATTTCTATGGCTACACCTTC. It encodes CASSEAGDFYGYTF.

The chain links TRBV9 to TRBJ1-3; D may be TRBD1 (5 bases). Looked up from germline, CDR1 is SGDLS and CDR2 is YYNGEE. The CDR3 extends over 16 amino acids. The ends were cut back, 4 bases at V and 4 bases at J, with 18 bases in the middle. The CDR3 loop reads CASSTRQSLGGNTIYF. In nucleotides, the CDR3 is TGTGCCAGCAGCACTCGACAGTCCCTGGGGGGAAACACCATATATTTT.

The rearrangement joins TRBV28 to TRBJ1-2; the match to TRBD1 covers 7 bases. The V and J ends lost 5 bases and 4 bases, in that order; junction bases with no gene match: 7. From germline, CDR1 is MDHEN and CDR2 SYDVKM. This CDR3 region has 14 residues. The CDR3 spells CASSPGQVFYGYTF. The CDR3 nucleotides read TGTGCCAGCAGTCCAGGACAGGTATTCTATGGCTACACCTTC.

The rearrangement uses TRBV6-1 and TRBJ1-2, with 9 bases identical to TRBD1. The germline V gene has CDR1 MNHNS and CDR2 SASEGT. The CDR3 sequence is 14 residues long. V lost 2 bases to trimming and J lost 8 bases; unmatched junction nucleotides: 6. The CDR3 protein is CASSENTGGLGYTF. The DNA of the CDR3 is TGTGCCAGCAGTGAAAATACAGGGGGCTTGGGCTACACCTTC.

The chain links TRBV5-1 to TRBJ1-2; the D is unclear. This CDR3 region has 14 residues. Looked up from germline, CDR1 is SGHRS and CDR2 is YFSETQ. Between the trimmed V and J ends, which lost 2 bases and 2 bases, there was a span of 10 bases. This CDR3 is CASSFFGGNYGYTF. DNA of the CDR3: TGCGCCAGCAGCTTCTTCGGAGGAAACTATGGCTACACCTTC.

The chain carries TRBV9 and TRBJ2-5; 9 nucleotides agree with TRBD2. V trimming: 0 bases; J trimming: 7 bases; junction bases outside the gene matches: 10. The CDR3 totals 16 residues. Germline assignment: CDR1 SGDLS and CDR2 YYNGEE. The CDR3 coding sequence is TGTGCCAGCAGCGTAGGGTCTAGCGGGATAACGGTGACCCAGTACTTC. It is translated as CASSVGSSGITVTQYF.

The chain uses TRBV4-1 and TRBJ1-4; the D is unclear. This CDR3 has 13 amino acids. Per germline, CDR1 MGHRA and CDR2 YSYEKL. Trimming took off 6 bases at V and 3 bases at J, with 8 bases between the two ends. The DNA of the CDR3 is TGCGCCAGCAGAGAGGCCCCTAATGAAAAACTGTTTTTT. This translates into CASREAPNEKLFF.

The chain uses TRBV30 and TRBJ2-7, with 7 bases aligning to TRBD1. The CDR3 is 13 residues long. Germline V lookup: CDR1 GTSNPN, CDR2 SVGIG (reference sequence). The junction had 3 bases not matched to a gene; V was cut back by 3 bases and J by 1 base. The CDR3 is CAWRTGISYEQYF. DNA of the CDR3: TGTGCCTGGAGGACAGGGATATCCTACGAGCAGTACTTC.

The chain employs TRBV28 and TRBJ2-1, with D possibly matching TRBD2 (6 bases). CDR3 size: 16 residues. Germline assignment: CDR1 MDHEN and CDR2 SYDVKM. Trimming stripped 2 bases from V and 4 bases from J, with 15 bases between. The CDR3 loop is CASSLEGGGVYNEQFF. In DNA form, the CDR3 reads TGTGCCAGCAGTTTAGAGGGCGGCGGGGTATACAATGAGCAGTTCTTC.

V gene TRBV15 combines with J gene TRBJ2-7, with 7 bases identical to TRBD1. The CDR3 totals 15 residues. Trimming removed 4 bases from V and 6 bases from J; junction bases left unmatched: 12. The germline gives CDR1 LNHNV, CDR2 YYDKDF (reference sequence). The CDR3 bases are TGTGCCACCAGCACAGGAGACAGGGCCCTCTCCGAGCAGTACTTC. The encoded protein is CATSTGDRALSEQYF. The full variable domain, with the rest looked up from reference TRBV15 and TRBJ2-7, is DAMVIQNPRYQVTQFGKPVTLSCSQTLNHNVMYWYQQKSSQAPKLLFHYYDKDFNNEADTPDNFQSRRPNTSFCFLDIRSPGLGDTAMYLCATSTGDRALSEQYFGPGTRLTVT.

The chain combines TRBV7-2 with TRBJ1-2; D is unclear. Trimming removed 5 bases at V and 3 bases at J, with 16 bases between. Germline loops: CDR1 SGHTA, CDR2 FQGNSA. The CDR3 sequence is 15 residues long. In nucleotides, the CDR3 is TGTGCCAGCAGCCCTAGGGAGGGCCGATACTATGGCTACACCTTC. It codes for CASSPREGRYYGYTF.

The chain employs TRBV5-1 and TRBJ2-6; D perhaps matches TRBD1 (5 bases). The ends were cut back, 4 bases at V and 0 bases at J, with 14 bases in the middle. The CDR3 length is 17 residues. Germline V gives CDR1 SGHRS, CDR2 YFSETQ. The DNA for the CDR3 is TGCGCCAGCAGCCCAGAGACAGATTACTCTGGGGCCAACGTCCTGACTTTC. Protein sequence: CASSPETDYSGANVLTF.

V gene TRBV5-4 combines with J gene TRBJ2-5, with D possibly TRBD1 on 5 matching bases. This CDR3 comprises 14 residues. V gave up 2 bases and J gave up 5 bases, with 13 bases separating them. CDR1 and CDR2 (germline): SGHNT, YYREEE (reference sequence). CDR3 sequence (DNA): TGTGCCAGCAGCTTATCTGGGGCGGAGGAGACCCAGTACTTC. Protein: CASSLSGAEETQYF.

The chain joins TRBV7-9 to TRBJ2-7; TRBD1 might be the D (6 bases). The CDR3 is made up of 13 amino acids. Germline loops: CDR1 SEHNR, CDR2 FQNEAQ (reference sequence). V shed 2 bases and J shed 6 bases, with 11 bases lying between them. The CDR3 bases are TGTGCCAGCAGCTTACAGGGGAAGGGCGAGCAGTACTTC. The encoded protein is CASSLQGKGEQYF.

The chain has TRBV7-9 and TRBJ1-2; D is unclear. The CDR3 has 15 residues. The V gene lost 5 bases and the J gene lost 5 bases, with 18 bases spanning the gap. CDR1 SEHNR and CDR2 FQNEAQ come from the germline V gene (reference sequence). The CDR3 DNA reads TGTGCCAGCAGCACTGATAAGGACGGAGGGTATGGCTACACCTTC. This gives the protein CASSTDKDGGYGYTF.

The J gene is TRBJ2-7, the V gene TRBV28, with unresolved D. The CDR3 contains 14 residues. V was clipped by 6 bases and J by 2 bases, with 14 bases between them. Germline-derived CDR1 and CDR2 are MDHEN and SYDVKM. The CDR3 DNA is TGTGCCAGCAGCGCCAACGGGTTACCCTACGAGCAGTACTTC. Translating gives CASSANGLPYEQYF.